The entry below describes one TCR beta chain. Which antigen it targets is not known. No much larger clone exists at a distance of one base, and base qualities are not known. The library was made by the immunoSEQ multiplex PCR assay. The multiplex PCR relied on a mix of 60 forward primers for TCR Vbeta segments and 13 reverse primers for TCR Jbeta segments. The CDR3 region of rearranged TCR beta genes was amplified from genomic DNA by a multiplex PCR assay. The amplified TCR beta libraries were sequenced on the Illumina HiSeq System as 87-base-pair reads. Processing in the source paper ran as follows. A later analysis counted some 80 million unique TCR beta chains across the 650 to 800 repertoires, and around 12 million of these chains were shared by at least two donors. Raw reads were error-corrected and collapsed into unique sequences with a nearest-neighbor algorithm that merged closely related sequences to remove PCR and sequencing errors. To assign V, D and J gene segments, CDR3 sequences were aligned to IMGT reference sequences. For a sequence to be retained, a match of at least six nucleotides was required to both a V gene segment and a J gene segment. A rearrangement was called productive if the CDR3 had no stop codons and remained in frame with V and J, and every other rearrangement was called non-productive. CDR3 was defined by IMGT convention, running from the second conserved V-encoded cysteine to the conserved J-encoded phenylalanine. The earlier analysis of roughly 590 of the donors excluded sequences that lacked an unambiguous match to a single V gene segment. An earlier analysis of a few hundred of the donors classified V segments as functional when productive rearrangements were above 56.7% and as segregating when the standard deviation between donors was above 5%. To diagnose cytomegalovirus status from the catalog of TCR beta chain sequences, a statistical classification framework was built. A later analysis assigned V and J genes by comparing TCR nucleotide sequences with IMGT/GENE-DB human TR gene sequences. A later analysis assigned CDR3 sequences and most-parsimonious VDJ recombination scenarios with the TCRdist pipeline. In a later analysis, each TCR beta chain was defined by its CDR3 amino acid sequence together with its V-gene family, and reads lacking a unique V-gene family were excluded. A later analysis removed several hundred highly shared, low-generation-probability nucleotide sequences to deal with suspected cross-contamination and a sequencing artifact. In a later analysis, a clonal expansion index was calculated for each public chain from normalized within-repertoire ranks of inferred template counts. In a later analysis, generation probabilities were computed with a VDJ recombination model fitted to out-of-frame rearrangements, and the resulting probabilities were checked against IGoR. Hypergeometric tests were used in a later analysis to score TCR-TCR, TCR-HLA and TCR-CMV co-occurrence, with a repertoire-size bias correction applied to the TCR pairs. To estimate false discovery rates, a later analysis permuted the HLA or CMV assignments 20 times. A later analysis grouped co-occurring TCRs with DBSCAN, adding TCRdist sequence similarity when clustering within HLA-allele-positive subsets. Repertoires with fewer than 30,000 or more than 120,000 public chains, plus five repertoires with anomalous nucleotide sharing, were excluded from co-occurrence clustering. TCRdb limited this immuneACCESS table to in-frame rearrangements with V and J called. A share of clones is missing; checked studies link under half to unresolved V genes, and the rest is unexplained. V and J calls plus clone size are reproduced from that table; the DNA served to infer D and trimming. This sample gives 180,000 or so clones in total; about 82% of them show up just once. The ten most abundant clones make up roughly 0.82% of the sample.

The data stem from a study of cytomegalovirus exposure and HLA in healthy donors (dated by TCRdb to the late 2010s). With regard to the full study: In an earlier analysis of several hundred of the donors, 250 to 350 Gb of sequence data and 90 million to 120 million unique TCR beta sequences from about 190 million T cells were reported. The genetic ancestry cluster associated with self-reported Caucasian donors included 81% of the 398 genotyped donors. On average, roughly 200,000 unique TCR beta nucleotide sequences were sequenced per donor among some 420 genotyped donors of the cohort, with about 17% of those sequences being non-productive. A later genetic analysis used genome-wide SNP genotypes for about 65% of the roughly 670 donors, treating that subset as a discovery cohort. Donor age, sex, ethnicity and CMV serostatus were compiled alongside the repertoire data. Roughly 300 gigabases of sequencing data and 91 million or so unique TCR sequences made up an early release that covered about 640 HLA-typed donors. About five DR-DQ haplotypes were handled as single units for association and clustering because linkage in the cohort was strong. The study aimed to test whether cataloging public T cell receptors could reveal signatures of past pathogen exposure. The later analysis used no new phenotypic data to find candidate immune exposures, relying instead on TCR beta sequences and their occurrence across donors. HLA typing covered class I and class II loci at four-digit resolution. Typing coverage differed by locus: A, B, C, DRB1 and DQB1 were typed in roughly 620-630 donors, DQA1 in 522, DPA1 in roughly 590, and DPB1 in approximately 450. The T cell repertoires of several hundred subjects were profiled by immunosequencing and related to cytomegalovirus serostatus. All discovery cohort repertoires had been generated on a single sequencing platform. Besides the first cohort of more than 650 subjects, a separate validation cohort made up of 90 to 150 different subjects was used. A later analysis re-analyzed previously published TCR beta repertoires from about 730 donors and added high-resolution HLA genotyping to study TCR occurrence patterns. An earlier analysis of fewer than 750 of the donors used high-throughput TCR beta sequencing to judge whether each TCR beta V gene segment behaved as functional or pseudogenic. The study combined high-throughput TCR immunosequencing, statistical association of individual TCRs with disease status, and machine learning to predict cytomegalovirus infection status. Here is what the overall study found, with its caveats: An earlier analysis of around 500 of the donors showed that most TCR beta V segments appeared in productive rearrangements either about 87% or about 30% of the time, which broadly matched IMGT annotations. The classifier was reported to diagnose cytomegalovirus status with high specificity and sensitivity in both the original and validation cohorts. Presence/absence analyses assumed roughly uniform sequencing depth across donors, an assumption that may not hold. According to a later genetic analysis, donors in an Asian-associated ancestry cluster had fewer N-insertions in productive TCRs than the approximately 630-donor mean. Because counts were too low, more than 15 rarely observed V segments, including chromosome 9 orphons, were excluded from the earlier analysis of 587 of the donors. In vitro tests confirmed that three of the cytomegalovirus-associated TCR beta chains recognize cytomegalovirus antigens. When HLA alleles, especially DR and DQ, strongly co-occurred, TCR associations were difficult to assign to individual alleles. CMV serostatus was the only immune exposure information available for the cohort. Most CMV-associated TCR beta chains appeared to be HLA-restricted in a later analysis, and the HLA associations seemed to be driven largely by CMV exposure. A later genetic analysis associated a missense DCLRE1C variant with V-gene and J-gene trimming of TCR beta chains, and an independent cohort replicated the association. In a later analysis, TCR association rates were found to vary across HLA loci, with the most associated TCRs seen for DRB1 alleles and the fewest for HLA-C alleles. Linkage disequilibrium might explain the correlated functional status among segregating V segments, but an unknown experimental factor could not be ruled out. Some IMGT-functional V segments, including TRBV6-2 and TRBV6-3, could not be told apart with the 87-base-pair reads, so those segments were excluded. A further reported finding was that TCR beta sequences accurately predicted the HLA-A and HLA-B alleles for most subjects in the first cohort. Because HLA typing was missing for some donors at each locus, association tests included only the typed subset. According to the authors, the approach could potentially be generalized to other disease states and immunological phenotypes. A total of 150 or so TCR beta chains were listed by the study as associated with cytomegalovirus. According to a later analysis, parvovirus B19, influenza, CMV and Epstein-Barr virus appeared linked to several top co-occurrence clusters. A group of highly shared sequence variants was considered likely to be a technical artifact of the sequencing pipeline. Most TCR sequences were seen in very few donors, while some public TCRs were found in many individuals. In a later analysis, HLA-associated TCR beta chains showed more clonal expansion and lower generation probabilities than non-associated chains that were equally common. The cohort was sequenced for TCR beta chains only, and without alpha or paired-chain data the features that could be detected were limited. A later analysis associated about 17,000 TCR beta sequences with specific HLA alleles at a false discovery rate of 0.05.

The CDR3 starts with the cysteine, ends with the phenylalanine, and has 16 residues. Solely the CDR3 DNA is kept, with 48 bases framed from the first base. The germline V end is reduced by 11 bases and the J end by 1 base; junction bases left unmatched: 15. CDR1 and CDR2 were assigned from the germline V gene (reference sequence) as LNHDA and SQIVND. In total, 666 healthy bone marrow donors made up the cohort. At the time of sampling, every cohort member was nominally healthy, though immune exposures that went unrecorded were likely present. The donor was CMV seronegative and belonged to the group of over 350 seronegative cohort members. Every donor gave a peripheral blood sample, and the peripheral blood mononuclear cells from that sample were used for TCR beta sequencing. Genomic DNA extraction from the blood cell samples was performed with the Qiagen DNeasy Blood Extraction Kit.

The rearrangement combines TRBV19 with TRBJ2-3; the central 7 bases match TRBD2. This receptor was identified in a female donor in good health and CMV-seronegative. Material for sequencing was PBMCs. In nucleotides, the sequence is TGTGCCTGCCCCCCGAGGGCTAGCGGAGGCACAGATACGCAGTATTTT. Its protein product is CACPPRASGGTDTQYF.